Each of the 26 T cell receptor beta chains below was sequenced from the same sample in a study of tumor-infiltrating lymphocytes in oesophageal squamous cell carcinoma. MiXCR was run by TCRdb on the PCR reads, yielding one entry per CDR3 protein. The table records under 15,000 distinct CDR3 sequences, roughly 51% of them present only once. Sequences were obtained from esophageal tumor tissue. Receptor source: a male donor with esophageal squamous cell carcinoma.

A word on this clonotype: At one end, the junction sequence differs from germline, possibly due to a read error. This chain uses TRBV7-6 with TRBJ2-5; TRBD1 agrees at 7 bases. CDR1 and CDR2 from the germline V gene are SGHVS and FNYEAQ. There are 14 residues in the CDR3. CDR3 in amino acids: CASSFGTAQETQYF. CDR3 bases: TGTGCTAGCAGCTTCGGGACAGCCCAAGAGACCCAGTACTTC.

The chain is built from TRBV7-2 and TRBJ2-7; 12 positions match TRBD2. Losses at the gene ends were 8 bases for V and 3 bases for J; bases not matched to a gene: 8. The germline V gene has CDR1 SGHTA and CDR2 FQGNSA. CDR3 length: 15 residues. CDR3 nucleotide sequence: TGTGCCAGCCGCAAGACTAGCGGGGGCGTCTACGAGCAGTACTTC. Encoded protein: CASRKTSGGVYEQYF.

A note on this clonotype: The missing conserved phenylalanine or tryptophan at the end of this CDR3 makes a read error likely. It is unclear where the CDR3 begins or ends on the DNA, so no DNA is shown, and the CDR3 is as TCRdb lists it. The CDR3 spells CASSPGQDYNEQFFGA. The V gene is TRBV12-3 or TRBV12-4, the J gene TRBJ2-6; the D segment call TRBD1 is taken from the table without a DNA check. A total of 16 residues make up the CDR3, ends included.

The rearrangement joins TRBV7-6 to TRBJ2-5, with 7 bases that match TRBD2. V lost 5 bases, J lost 2 bases, and 23 bases stayed unmatched. Per germline, CDR1 SGHVS and CDR2 FNYEAQ. The CDR3 has 20 residues. CDR3 bases: TGTGCCAGCAGCCTAGGCGGAGGGGAGGGGAGATTCGAAGGACAAGAGACCCAGTACTTC. This translates into CASSLGGGEGRFEGQETQYF.

As regards this clonotype: The CDR3 does not close with the conserved phenylalanine or tryptophan, likely indicating a read error. The limits of the CDR3 on the DNA are not certain, so only TCRdb's listed CDR3 is given. The CDR3 loop reads CASRKLGGGGNEQFFGA. The chain uses TRBV28 and TRBJ2-6; the DNA was not used to check the table's D call, TRBD1. The CDR3 spans 17 amino acids, including both terminal residues. Germline CDR1 reads MDHEN; CDR2 reads SYDVKM.

This clonotype was observed many times. V usage is TRBV5-4 and J usage is TRBJ2-7, with D perhaps TRBD1 (6 bases). The germline V gene has CDR1 SGHNT and CDR2 YYREEE (reference sequence). Between the trimmed V and J ends, which lost 4 bases and 4 bases, there was a span of 9 bases. This CDR3 has 12 amino acids. The CDR3 DNA is TGTGCCAGCAGCACGACAGGTTACGAGCAGTACTTC. Translation: CASSTTGYEQYF.

The chain links TRBV7-6 to TRBJ2-3, with TRBD2 matching over 12 bases. Matching the DNA end better, TRBJ2-7 makes the J call doubtful. The CDR3 runs to 16 residues. The germline gives CDR1 SGHVS, CDR2 FNYEAQ. The CDR3 loop reads CASSLALAGGLDEQYF. In DNA form, the CDR3 reads TGTGCCAGCAGCTTAGCTCTAGCGGGAGGGTTAGATGAGCAGTACTTC.

V usage is TRBV7-9 and J usage is TRBJ2-3; D uncertain. The J call is in doubt because the DNA end fits TRBJ2-1 better. Germline lookup yields CDR1 SEHNR and CDR2 FQNEAQ (reference sequence). The CDR3 runs 13 residues. The CDR3 DNA reads TGTGCCAGCAGCTTACGGCCTGAATGGGAGCAGTTCTTC. This encodes CASSLRPEWEQFF.

This clonotype is medium-sized within its sample. V usage is TRBV11-2 and J usage is TRBJ1-2; D gene uncertain. Trimming pared 2 bases from V and 3 bases from J, leaving 13 bases between. This CDR3 is 15 amino acids long. Per germline, CDR1 SGHAT and CDR2 FQNNGV. CDR3 region: CASSLYGDSYYGYTF. CDR3 bases: TGTGCCAGCAGCTTATATGGGGATTCCTACTATGGCTACACCTTC.

Regarding this clonotype: This CDR3 is missing its conserved last phenylalanine or tryptophan, likely due to a read error. The limits of the CDR3 on the DNA are not certain, so only TCRdb's listed CDR3 is given. The genes are TRBV7-2 and TRBJ2-3; whether TRBD1, the table's D call, matches the DNA was not checked. The germline V gene encodes CDR1 SGHTA and CDR2 FQGNSA. With termini counted, the CDR3 has 16 amino acids. The CDR3 spells CASSRDRGLETQYFGP.

The chain links TRBV7-9 to TRBJ2-7; 13 bases align to TRBD2. The J call could be wrong; TRBJ2-5 is a better fit for the DNA end. Germline loops: CDR1 SEHNR, CDR2 FQNEAQ (reference sequence). The CDR3 covers 16 residues. The CDR3 here is CASSSRLAGGHETQYF. The CDR3 coding sequence is TGTGCCAGCAGCTCTCGACTAGCGGGAGGTCACGAGACCCAGTACTTC.

This clonotype was detected a few times. V usage is TRBV7-2 and J usage is TRBJ2-1; 7 bases map to TRBD2. With V trimmed by 7 bases and J by 4 bases, 7 bases remained unmatched. The germline gives CDR1 SGHTA, CDR2 FQGNSA. The length of the CDR3 is 14 residues. DNA for the CDR3: TGTGCCAGCATCGAGGGAGGGCCGTACAATGAGCAGTTCTTC. It yields the protein CASIEGGPYNEQFF.

This clonotype is medium-sized. The chain recombines TRBV7-8 with TRBJ2-5, with 10 bases aligning to TRBD1. CDR1 SGHVS and CDR2 FQNEAQ come from the germline V gene. The CDR3 contains 14 residues. V lost 5 bases, J lost 3 bases, and 3 bases stayed unmatched. CDR3 in DNA: TGTGCCAGCAGCCCGGACAGGGGGGAAGAGACCCAGTACTTC. Its protein product is CASSPDRGEETQYF.

By proportion, this clonotype is large. CDR3 bases: TGTGCCAGCAGTTACCATCTTCCGGGAGAGAGCACAGATACGCAGTATTTT. Its protein is CASSYHLPGESTDTQYF. The J gene is TRBJ2-3, the V gene TRBV6-2 or TRBV6-3, with D possibly being TRBD2 (6 bases). The length of the CDR3 is 17 residues. Germline values: CDR1 MNHEY, CDR2 SVGEGT. V was trimmed by 2 bases and J by 0 bases, leaving 15 bases between them.

J is TRBJ2-5 and V is TRBV7-3, with 8 nucleotides matching TRBD2. V shed 1 base, J shed 5 bases, and the junction held 6 bases outside the gene matches. Germline V gene sequence: CDR1 SGHTA, CDR2 FQGTGA. The CDR3 runs to 15 residues. CDR3 region: CASSLSSTGGETQYF. CDR3 DNA sequence: TGTGCCAGCAGCTTAAGCTCAACGGGGGGGGAGACCCAGTACTTC.

This clonotype was recorded a few times. The V gene is TRBV2, the J gene TRBJ2-1, with D perhaps TRBD1 or TRBD2 (5 bases each). The V gene lost 6 bases and the J gene lost 5 bases, with 8 bases spanning the gap. Germline V lookup: CDR1 SNHLY, CDR2 FYNNEI. The CDR3 is 12 amino acids. The CDR3 DNA follows: TGTGCCAGCAGCGGGACCAACAATGAGCAGTTCTTC. Translating gives CASSGTNNEQFF.

This chain joins TRBV7-2 and TRBJ2-3; D uncertain. The J call may be incorrect, as the DNA end agrees better with TRBJ2-7. The germline V gene encodes CDR1 SGHTA and CDR2 FQGNSA. CDR3 length: 15 amino acids. Written as DNA, the CDR3 is TGTGCCAGCAGCCCCGACCGCCTCGCCAACTACGAGCAGTACTTC. Translated, it gives CASSPDRLANYEQYF.

This clonotype was recorded at least ten times. The genes are TRBV27 and TRBJ2-1; D not certain. The CDR3 extends over 13 amino acids. V was shortened by 5 bases and J by 0 bases, with 5 bases between the two germline ends. The germline CDR1 and CDR2 sequences are MNHEY and SMNVEV (reference sequence). This chain's CDR3 is CASSNSSYNEQFF. CDR3 coding DNA: TGTGCCAGCAGTAACAGCTCCTACAATGAGCAGTTCTTC.

This clonotype was seen ten or more times. The chain has TRBV7-9 and TRBJ2-2; 10 positions agree with TRBD1. This CDR3 is built from 15 residues. V lost 5 bases, J lost 4 bases, and 4 bases stayed unmatched. Germline loops: CDR1 SEHNR, CDR2 FQNEAQ (reference sequence). CDR3 protein: CASSPGTGVTGELFF. CDR3 nucleotide sequence: TGTGCCAGCAGCCCCGGGACAGGGGTCACCGGGGAGCTGTTTTTT.

Many counts were recorded for this clonotype. The J gene is TRBJ2-1, the V gene TRBV7-2; D ambiguous. V gave up 5 bases and J gave up 0 bases, with 11 bases separating them. The CDR3 covers 15 residues. Germline V CDR1 and CDR2: SGHTA, FQGNSA. This CDR3 reads CASSLDGSSYNEQFF. The CDR3 DNA sequence: TGTGCCAGCAGCCTCGACGGAAGCTCCTACAATGAGCAGTTCTTC.

The V and J genes are TRBV7-7 and TRBJ2-5; 9 bases fit TRBD2. The end of the DNA aligns better with TRBJ2-7, so the J call may be wrong. From germline, CDR1 is SSHAT and CDR2 FNYEAQ (reference sequence). The CDR3 is 14 amino acids. CDR3 region: CASSPGLADPEQYF. CDR3 DNA: TGTGCCAGCAGTCCGGGACTAGCCGATCCCGAGCAGTACTTC.

As for this clonotype: The conserved phenylalanine or tryptophan is not found at the CDR3 terminus, so this likely reflects a read error. The DNA is left out, because the CDR3 cannot be placed on it with certainty; the CDR3 is given as TCRdb lists it. The gene calls are TRBV11-2 and TRBJ2-3; the D call in the table, TRBD2, was not verified against the DNA. Germline CDR1 is SGHAT and CDR2 is FQNNGV. The CDR3 extends over 17 residues, inclusive of both ends. The CDR3 loop is CASSLYGDSYYGYTFGP.

The gene calls are TRBV6-1 and TRBJ2-7; TRBD1 is a possible D gene (5 bases). The closer fit of TRBJ1-2 to the DNA end suggests the J call may be wrong. The germline V gene has CDR1 MNHNS and CDR2 SASEGT. This CDR3 contains 13 residues. CDR3 coding DNA: TGTGCCAGCAGTGAATCGGGGGTTGGGGGCTACACCTTC. Translating it yields CASSESGVGGYTF.

The chain carries TRBV6-1 and TRBJ2-6; no firm D call. Trimming pared 6 bases from V and 13 bases from J, leaving 16 bases between. Germline CDR1 reads MNHNS; CDR2 reads SASEGT. This CDR3 has 13 residues. The CDR3 loop is CASSRSGFRVLTF. In DNA, the CDR3 is TGTGCCAGCAGCCGATCTGGTTTTCGGGTCCTGACTTTC.

This clonotype was seen repeatedly, ten times or more. A much larger clone is a single base away; this may be a read error. The J gene is TRBJ2-3, the V gene TRBV28; 9 bases align to TRBD1. Germline CDR1 MDHEN, CDR2 SYDVKM. Losses at the gene ends were 6 bases for V and 14 bases for J; bases not matched to a gene: 24. The CDR3 is 17 residues long. DNA for the CDR3: TGTGCCAGCAGCAATCCCGCCGGGACAGGGAACACCGGGGAGCTGTATTTT. It yields the protein CASSNPAGTGNTGELYF.

This chain connects TRBV6-4 to TRBJ2-7, with no clear D. Trimming cost V 2 bases and J 4 bases, with 3 bases left between them. The length of the CDR3 is 11 residues. Per germline, CDR1 MRHNA and CDR2 SNTAGT. The CDR3 spells CASSDGYEQYF. The CDR3 bases are TGTGCCAGCAGTGACGGGTACGAGCAGTACTTC.